The rows below give T cell receptor beta chains drawn from one sample of a study of a mutant IDH1 vaccine in newly diagnosed glioma. Here immunoSEQ multiplex PCR was the method, and the copy in TCRdb shows in-frame clones only, minus some. The sample carries roughly 42,000 clones, over 75% recorded once. These receptors' targets are unknown. The source material was PBMCs, sampled from a glioma patient whose treatment included an IDH1 peptide vaccine. The receptors derive from a man aged 40-49 years with glioma. Each CDR3 is given with its conserved first and last residue. Fields, in order: CDR3 length, clone size, J gene, D gene, V gene, CDR3 DNA, CDR3 protein. D genes are given only for firm matches. Clone size is not always given. Where it is, it says once, few, many or a class for expanded clones.

CDR3 length: 14
clone size: -
J gene: TRBJ1-2
D gene: -
V gene: TRBV5-1
CDR3 DNA: TGCGCCAGCAGCTTGGGTTCGGCAGGTCCGGGCTACACCTTC
CDR3 protein: CASSLGSAGPGYTF

CDR3 length: 15
clone size: -
J gene: TRBJ1-1
D gene: -
V gene: TRBV10-3
CDR3 DNA: TGTGCCACCTGGCCCTCCAGCCCAATGAACACTGAAGCTTTCTTT
CDR3 protein: CATWPSSPMNTEAFF

CDR3 length: 14
clone size: few
J gene: TRBJ2-3
D gene: TRBD2
V gene: TRBV5-6
CDR3 DNA: TGTGCCAGCAGCTCCCGGGCGGGGGCAGATACGCAGTATTTT
CDR3 protein: CASSSRAGADTQYF

CDR3 length: 17
clone size: -
J gene: TRBJ1-2
D gene: -
V gene: TRBV14
CDR3 DNA: TGTGCCAGCAGCCAAGATCCTCGACAGGCCTCCCTTAGGGGCTACACCTTC
CDR3 protein: CASSQDPRQASLRGYTF

CDR3 length: 17
clone size: -
J gene: TRBJ2-5
D gene: TRBD2
V gene: TRBV5-1
CDR3 DNA: TGCGCCAGCAGCCCTACCTCGACTAGCGGGGGGCAAGAGACCCAGTACTTC
CDR3 protein: CASSPTSTSGGQETQYF

CDR3 length: 13
clone size: -
J gene: TRBJ1-3
D gene: -
V gene: TRBV27
CDR3 DNA: TGTGCCTCAAAAGGGTGGACTGGAAACACCATATATTTT
CDR3 protein: CASKGWTGNTIYF

CDR3 length: 15
clone size: -
J gene: TRBJ2-2
D gene: TRBD2
V gene: TRBV6-6
CDR3 DNA: TGTGCCAGCAGTTCGACTAGCGGGAGGACCGGGGAGCTGTTTTTT
CDR3 protein: CASSSTSGRTGELFF

CDR3 length: 17
clone size: -
J gene: TRBJ2-6
D gene: TRBD1
V gene: TRBV4-1
CDR3 DNA: TGCGCCAGCAGCCCCAGACAGGGAAGGGATGGGGCCAACGTCCTGACTTTC
CDR3 protein: CASSPRQGRDGANVLTF

CDR3 length: 16
clone size: once
J gene: TRBJ1-2
D gene: -
V gene: TRBV19
CDR3 DNA: TGTGCCAGTAGTACGCGGTCCGGGTTAGGGGACTATGGCTACACCTTC
CDR3 protein: CASSTRSGLGDYGYTF

CDR3 length: 10
clone size: -
J gene: TRBJ2-7
D gene: -
V gene: TRBV6-1
CDR3 DNA: TGTGCCACACCGGGTTACGAGCAGTACTTC
CDR3 protein: CATPGYEQYF

CDR3 length: 14
clone size: -
J gene: TRBJ2-1
D gene: -
V gene: TRBV5-4
CDR3 DNA: TGTGCCAGCAGCCCCCGGGGTAACCAGGGCGAGCAGTTCTTC
CDR3 protein: CASSPRGNQGEQFF

CDR3 length: 12
clone size: once
J gene: TRBJ2-7
D gene: -
V gene: TRBV7-9
CDR3 DNA: TGTGCCAGCAGCCCAGGGAGCTACGAGCAGTACTTC
CDR3 protein: CASSPGSYEQYF

CDR3 length: 11
clone size: -
J gene: TRBJ2-7
D gene: -
V gene: TRBV25-1
CDR3 DNA: TGTGCCAGCAGTACAGGATACGAGCAGTACTTC
CDR3 protein: CASSTGYEQYF

CDR3 length: 14
clone size: -
J gene: TRBJ2-5
D gene: -
V gene: TRBV7-3
CDR3 DNA: TGTGCCAGCAGCCTAGCAAGGGCACAGCAGACCCAGTACTTC
CDR3 protein: CASSLARAQQTQYF

CDR3 length: 17
clone size: -
J gene: TRBJ1-3
D gene: TRBD1
V gene: TRBV7-9
CDR3 DNA: TGTGCCAGCAGCCCTGCGGGACAGATGACTCTCGGGAACACCATATATTTT
CDR3 protein: CASSPAGQMTLGNTIYF

CDR3 length: 14
clone size: -
J gene: TRBJ1-1
D gene: TRBD1
V gene: TRBV18
CDR3 DNA: TGTGCCAGCTCACCGGGACAGATGAACACTGAAGCTTTCTTT
CDR3 protein: CASSPGQMNTEAFF

CDR3 length: 16
clone size: few
J gene: TRBJ1-2
D gene: -
V gene: TRBV7-9
CDR3 DNA: TGTGCCAGCAGCTTAAGTGGGGCGGACCGAAACTATGGCTACACCTTC
CDR3 protein: CASSLSGADRNYGYTF

CDR3 length: 15
clone size: -
J gene: TRBJ2-2
D gene: -
V gene: TRBV28
CDR3 DNA: TGTGCCAGCAGTTTAGGCAGGGTGGCCACCGGGGAGCTGTTTTTT
CDR3 protein: CASSLGRVATGELFF

CDR3 length: 12
clone size: -
J gene: TRBJ1-2
D gene: -
V gene: TRBV19
CDR3 DNA: TGTGCCAGTAGTCACGGGGCTTTGGGCTACACCTTC
CDR3 protein: CASSHGALGYTF

CDR3 length: 13
clone size: -
J gene: TRBJ2-5
D gene: TRBD1
V gene: TRBV5-6
CDR3 DNA: TGTGCCAGCAGCCTTGGGACAGAAGAGACCCAGTACTTC
CDR3 protein: CASSLGTEETQYF

CDR3 length: 13
clone size: -
J gene: TRBJ2-7
D gene: TRBD1
V gene: TRBV6-1
CDR3 DNA: TGTGCCAGCAGACAGGGGGGTGTTGAGAAGCAGTACTTC
CDR3 protein: CASRQGGVEKQYF

CDR3 length: 14
clone size: -
J gene: TRBJ1-1
D gene: -
V gene: TRBV19
CDR3 DNA: TGTGCCAGTATCCGCCGGGATCTGGGGACTGAAGCTTTCTTT
CDR3 protein: CASIRRDLGTEAFF

CDR3 length: 14
clone size: -
J gene: TRBJ2-7
D gene: TRBD2
V gene: TRBV10-3
CDR3 DNA: TGTGCCATCAGTCTGGGGACTAGAGAATACGAGCAGTACTTC
CDR3 protein: CAISLGTREYEQYF

CDR3 length: 12
clone size: -
J gene: TRBJ2-2
D gene: -
V gene: TRBV29-1
CDR3 DNA: TGCAGCGTTGGGCAGAACACCGGGGAGCTGTTTTTT
CDR3 protein: CSVGQNTGELFF

CDR3 length: 15
clone size: -
J gene: TRBJ2-7
D gene: -
V gene: TRBV18
CDR3 DNA: TGTGCCAGCTCACCTGGGACTCCCACCTACGGTGAGCAGTACTTC
CDR3 protein: CASSPGTPTYGEQYF

CDR3 length: 15
clone size: -
J gene: TRBJ2-4
D gene: TRBD2
V gene: TRBV5-1
CDR3 DNA: TGCGCCAGCAGCTGGACTAGCGGGAAAGAGAACATTCAGTACTTC
CDR3 protein: CASSWTSGKENIQYF

CDR3 length: 14
clone size: few
J gene: TRBJ2-5
D gene: -
V gene: TRBV7-9
CDR3 DNA: TGTGCCAGCAGCTTAGCTCGGGACCAAGAGACCCAGTACTTC
CDR3 protein: CASSLARDQETQYF

CDR3 length: 12
clone size: -
J gene: TRBJ1-2
D gene: -
V gene: TRBV18
CDR3 DNA: TGTGCCAGCTCACCCGGGGACTATGGCTACACCTTC
CDR3 protein: CASSPGDYGYTF